This T cell receptor beta chain stems from a study of T cell responses to AZD1222 COVID-19 vaccine. Study results and limitations: Repertoire samples came only from after the peak T cell response. Baseline seropositives among AZD1222 recipients totaled only five to seven. Breadth and depth of Spike-specific TCRs rose after two AZD1222 doses.

Comments on this clone: Its target is unknown.

The assay was immunoSEQ multiplex PCR, and TCRdb's table has in-frame clones only and misses some. The sample has about 190,000 clones; around 93% are singletons. The specimen was peripheral blood, collected on day 0 of AZD1222 vaccination. This TCR came from an adult in good health.

For the CDR3, the DNA is TGTGCCAGCAGCCGTCCGGGACTAGCGGGAGGACTGAGCTCCTACAATGAGCAGTTCTTC. It encodes CASSRPGLAGGLSSYNEQFF. The genes are TRBV9 and TRBJ2-1; TRBD2 matches 15 bases. From germline, CDR1 is SGDLS and CDR2 YYNGEE. Losses at the gene ends were 4 bases for V and 0 bases for J; bases not matched to a gene: 11. This CDR3 is 20 amino acids long.